The 14 T cell receptor beta chains reported below all come from one sample, sequenced in a study of T-cell reconstitution after alpha-beta-depleted transplantation in children. Using unique molecular identifiers, the investigators prepared the TCRbeta library. Each CDR3 protein is one row after TCRdb ran MiXCR on the PCR reads. The sample yields about 270,000 distinct CDR3 sequences, 9.9% seen once. Here the sequenced sample was PBMCs from the stem cell graft donor, taken from the stem cell graft. The receptors were gathered from a human donor who donated a stem cell graft to a child with SCID.

This CDR3 reads CASILGVNTEAFF. The CDR3 DNA sequence: TGTGCCAGCATTTTAGGGGTGAACACTGAAGCTTTCTTT. The J gene is TRBJ1-1, the V gene TRBV2, with D possibly matching TRBD1 (5 bases). The CDR3 has 13 amino acids. Germline-derived CDR1 and CDR2 are SNHLY and FYNNEI. Trimming stripped 7 bases from V and 0 bases from J, with 9 bases between.

The sample holds a few counts of this clonotype. The J gene is TRBJ2-7, the V gene TRBV12-3 or TRBV12-4; no clear D. Trimming took 6 bases from V and 0 from J, leaving 12 bases between them. The CDR3 loop spans 14 amino acids. For the CDR3, the DNA is TGTGCCAGCAGCCCGGACGGACGCTCCTACGAGCAGTACTTC. It translates to CASSPDGRSYEQYF.

The gene calls are TRBV2 and TRBJ2-7, with D uncertain. This CDR3 is built from 13 residues. With 7 bases removed from V and 0 bases from J, the gap between germline ends came to 10 bases. CDR1 is SNHLY and CDR2 is FYNNEI in the germline V gene. The CDR3 coding sequence is TGTGCCAGCACCCAGACTCCCTCCTACGAGCAGTACTTC. Amino acids: CASTQTPSYEQYF.

This clonotype was seen repeatedly, ten times or more. The chain carries TRBV20-1 and TRBJ2-1; D unclear. The CDR3 length is 10 residues. V gave up 6 bases and J gave up 9 bases, with 9 bases separating them. Germline V gene sequence: CDR1 DFQATT, CDR2 SNEGSKA (reference sequence). The CDR3 coding sequence is TGCAGTGCCCATAGGGTTGAGCAGTTCTTC. This gives the protein CSAHRVEQFF.

In this sample, this clonotype turned up a few times. V gene TRBV24-1 combines with J gene TRBJ2-3, with D perhaps matching TRBD2 (5 bases). V was trimmed by 1 base and J by 8 bases, leaving 6 bases between them. CDR1 and CDR2 (germline): KGHDR, SFDVKD. The CDR3 covers 12 residues. In nucleotides, the CDR3 is TGTGCCACCAGTGATTTAGGAGGTACGCAGTATTTT. Translated, it gives CATSDLGGTQYF.

The rearrangement joins TRBV9 to TRBJ2-1; 9 bases match TRBD1. The trim removed 4 bases at V and 9 bases at J, leaving 8 bases unmatched. CDR1 is SGDLS and CDR2 is YYNGEE in the germline V gene. CDR3 length: 14 residues. In DNA, the CDR3 is TGTGCCAGCAGCCCCCCGGGACAGGGCGTTGAGCAGTTCTTC. It yields the protein CASSPPGQGVEQFF.

This clonotype was counted many times. The chain carries TRBV3-1 and TRBJ2-2; 7 positions agree with TRBD1. There are 16 residues in the CDR3. Germline CDR1 reads LGHDT; CDR2 reads YNNKEL (reference sequence). V lost 5 bases to trimming and J lost 4 bases; unmatched junction nucleotides: 10. CDR3 nucleotide sequence: TGTGCCAGCAGCTTTCGACAGGGTGGTGGCACCGGGGAGCTGTTTTTT. It encodes CASSFRQGGGTGELFF.

This clonotype is a singleton in its sample. This chain connects TRBV19 to TRBJ2-7; 9 bases line up with TRBD2. The ends lost 2 bases at V and 2 bases at J; junction bases unmatched: 1. The V gene's germline CDR1 is LNHDA and CDR2 SQIVND (reference sequence). This CDR3 has 14 residues. This CDR3 is CASSILAGTYEQYF. As DNA, the CDR3 is TGTGCCAGTAGTATACTAGCGGGGACCTACGAGCAGTACTTC. Drawing the rest from reference TRBV19 and TRBJ2-7, the complete variable domain is DGGITQSPKYLFRKEGQNVTLSCEQNLNHDAMYWYRQDPGQGLRLIYYSQIVNDFQKGDIAEGYSVSREKKESFPLTVTSAQKNPTAFYLCASSILAGTYEQYFGPGTRLTVT.

This clonotype was recorded many times. This chain uses TRBV9 with TRBJ2-1, with D perhaps matching TRBD1 or TRBD2 (6 bases each). V gave up 0 bases and J gave up 1 base, with 17 bases separating them. Germline CDR1 reads SGDLS; CDR2 reads YYNGEE. This CDR3 is built from 18 residues. The CDR3 loop is CASSVEAFGGASYNEQFF. The CDR3, as DNA: TGTGCCAGCAGCGTAGAGGCTTTCGGGGGCGCGTCCTACAATGAGCAGTTCTTC.

This sequence joins TRBV20-1 and TRBJ2-7; 13 nucleotides line up with TRBD2. Trimming took 7 bases from V and 7 from J; bases not matched to a gene: 4. Germline CDR1 reads DFQATT; CDR2 reads SNEGSKA (reference sequence). This CDR3 has 12 amino acids. CDR3 loop: CSGGTSGVEQYF. CDR3 coding DNA: TGCAGTGGGGGGACTAGCGGGGTTGAGCAGTACTTC.

V usage is TRBV29-1 and J usage is TRBJ2-7, with a weak D call TRBD1 (6 bases). Looked up from germline, CDR1 is SQVTM and CDR2 is ANQGSEA. V was shortened by 6 bases and J by 4 bases, with 16 bases between the two germline ends. The CDR3 runs to 13 residues. The CDR3 sequence is CSVGDGDMYEQYF. CDR3 bases: TGCAGCGTCGGGGACGGGGACATGTACGAGCAGTACTTC.

This clonotype has a count of ten or more. The chain recombines TRBV14 with TRBJ1-1, with 7 nucleotides matching TRBD1. CDR1 SGHDN and CDR2 FVKESK come from the germline V gene. The CDR3 contains 14 residues. The ends lost 4 bases at V and 3 bases at J; junction bases unmatched: 5. The CDR3 DNA reads TGTGCCAGCAGCCCCGACAGGGAGGACACTGAAGCTTTCTTT. Encoded protein: CASSPDREDTEAFF.

This clonotype was detected ten times or more. V and J are TRBV5-1 and TRBJ2-5; 7 nucleotides align to TRBD1. The CDR3 is 14 amino acids. Germline CDR1 reads SGHRS; CDR2 reads YFSETQ. J was trimmed by 4 bases and V by 4 bases; bases with no gene match: 7. The CDR3 loop reads CASSQGQAGETQYF. CDR3 coding DNA: TGCGCCAGCAGCCAAGGACAGGCCGGAGAGACCCAGTACTTC.

This clonotype has more than one count but fewer than ten. A junction end diverges from the germline sequence, so it may reflect a read error. This rearrangement joins TRBV9 to TRBJ1-6; D possibly corresponds to TRBD1 (5 bases). Per the germline V gene, CDR1 is SGDLS and CDR2 is YYNGEE. The CDR3 runs 12 residues. In DNA, the CDR3 is TGTGCCAGCAGCCCTAGCGGGGCGCCCCTGGTATTT. It is translated as CASSPSGAPLVF. The whole variable domain, filled in from reference TRBV9 and TRBJ1-6, reads DSGVTQTPKHLITATGQRVTLRCSPRSGDLSVYWYQQSLDQGLQFLIQYYNGEERAKGNILERFSAQQFPDLHSELNLSSLELGDSALYFCASSPSGAPLVFGNGTRLTVT.